This TCR beta chain emerged from a study of blood T cell repertoires in COVID-19. Study-level background: The United States, Italy and Spain provided the acute and convalescent COVID-19 samples. Sources were T cells, B-cell-depleted T cells, or PBMCs; the material itself was cDNA or gDNA.

A few counts support this clone. The germline gene is not matched at one end of the junction; a read error may be the cause. This CDR3 is built from 13 residues. Germline CDR1 and CDR2: MNHEY and SVGEGT. Authors' analysis steps: Scientists estimated how many nucleated cells there were by amplifying reference gene primers. Sequencing used immunoSEQ multiplex PCR; TCRdb keeps in-frame clones, though not all of them. Clonal size and the V and J genes are those of that table, whereas D and trimming came from the DNA. The table shows roughly 150,000 clones, with about four fifths occurring only once. The sequence was obtained from a man in his fifties or sixties with acute or convalescent COVID-19. Sequencing used peripheral blood. V gene TRBV6-2 or TRBV6-3 combines with J gene TRBJ2-7; TRBD2 might be the D (7 bases). In DNA, the CDR3 is TGTGCCAGCAGTTACTCCTCCGCGGGGAGGGGGTTCTTC. It yields the protein CASSYSSAGRGFF.